Below, 11 T cell receptor beta chains from the same sample are listed, as sequenced in a study of graft-versus-host responses after intestinal transplantation. This table comes from immunoSEQ multiplex PCR, and its TCRdb copy is limited to in-frame clones, with some not included. The table records 15,000 to 18,000 clones, about 30% of them present only once. The sample here was alloreactive CD4+ T cells from a mixed lymphocyte reaction culture, taken before intestinal transplant. Subset here: CFSE-low proliferating T cells sorted from roughly six-day pre-transplant mixed lymphocyte reaction (GvH or HvG direction). These receptors all stem from a human patient who received an intestinal transplant.

V and J are TRBV6-1 and TRBJ2-5; perhaps D is TRBD1 or TRBD2 (5 bases each). The V gene's germline CDR1 is MNHNS and CDR2 SASEGT. The V end was cut by 6 bases, the J end by 1 base, with 9 bases between. The CDR3 contains 13 residues. Here the CDR3 DNA reads TGTGCCAGCAGGGGACCTACCCAAGAGACCCAGTACTTC. Residues: CASRGPTQETQYF.

The chain has TRBV6-9 and TRBJ2-2; 7 positions agree with TRBD2. CDR3 size: 14 residues. The V and J ends lost 8 bases and 0 bases, in that order; junction bases with no gene match: 3. Germline loops: CDR1 MNHGY, CDR2 SVAAGI. CDR3 sequence: CASGLAANTGELFF. The CDR3 DNA sequence: TGTGCCAGCGGGCTAGCGGCGAACACCGGGGAGCTGTTTTTT.

The V call is TRBV2, the J call TRBJ2-5; 8 bases map to TRBD2. The CDR3 is 16 amino acids. Germline assignment: CDR1 SNHLY and CDR2 FYNNEI. The ends lost 3 bases at V and 5 bases at J; junction bases unmatched: 11. Here the CDR3 reads CASSEPGGRARETQYF. The CDR3 coding sequence is TGTGCCAGCAGTGAGCCGGGGGGGAGGGCCAGGGAGACCCAGTACTTC.

J is TRBJ1-4 and V is TRBV5-4; no reliable D call. Trimming left V 1 base short and J 6 bases short, with 7 bases between. The CDR3 runs 13 residues. Germline V CDR1 and CDR2: SGHNT, YYREEE (reference sequence). Here the CDR3 reads CASSLSTDEKLFF. CDR3 sequence (DNA): TGTGCCAGCAGCTTGAGCACAGATGAAAAACTGTTTTTT.

This clone was found once. The chain's CDR3 is CASSPTTGRATDTQYF. CDR3 coding DNA: TGTGCCAGCAGCCCTACTACCGGGCGGGCCACAGATACGCAGTATTTT. The gene calls are TRBV7-9 and TRBJ2-3; weak D call: TRBD2 (5 bases). V was shortened by 5 bases and J by 2 bases, with 17 bases between the two germline ends. The CDR3 loop spans 16 amino acids. CDR1 is SEHNR and CDR2 is FQNEAQ in the germline V gene (reference sequence).

V gene TRBV4-1 combines with J gene TRBJ2-3, with TRBD1 matching over 11 bases. CDR3 size: 16 residues. Germline CDR1 is MGHRA and CDR2 is YSYEKL. Germline trimming cut 4 bases from V and 4 bases from J; bases unmatched to any gene: 7. Here the CDR3 DNA reads TGCGCCAGCAGCCGTGTGGGACAGGGGGAATCAGATACGCAGTATTTT. Translating it yields CASSRVGQGESDTQYF.

The V call is TRBV7-2, the J call TRBJ2-6, with D possibly being TRBD1 (5 bases). V was trimmed by 2 bases and J by 2 bases, leaving 7 bases between them. The CDR3 has 15 amino acids. Germline V gene data show CDR1 as SGHTA and CDR2 as FQGNSA. CDR3 sequence: CASSLTDTGANVLTF. CDR3 DNA sequence: TGTGCCAGCAGCTTAACGGACACTGGGGCCAACGTCCTGACTTTC.

The genes are TRBV2 and TRBJ2-1, with 7 bases fitting TRBD2. Unmatched junction bases numbered 9, after V lost 5 bases and J lost 8 bases. Germline CDR1 SNHLY, CDR2 FYNNEI. The CDR3 is 14 amino acids. The chain's CDR3 is CASSPREGLHEQFF. The CDR3 DNA sequence: TGTGCCAGCAGTCCGAGGGAGGGCCTCCATGAGCAGTTCTTC. Combining the CDR3 with reference TRBV2 and TRBJ2-1 gives the whole variable domain EPEVTQTPSHQVTQMGQEVILRCVPISNHLYFYWYRQILGQKVEFLVSFYNNEISEKSEIFDDQFSVERPDGSNFTLKIRSTKLEDSAMYFCASSPREGLHEQFFGPGTRLTVL.

This clone has more than one count but fewer than ten. The chain carries TRBV5-4 and TRBJ2-3; 7 bases are a match to TRBD1. Germline loops: CDR1 SGHNT, CDR2 YYREEE (reference sequence). V trimming: 2 bases; J trimming: 2 bases; junction bases outside the gene matches: 8. The CDR3 has 16 amino acids. CDR3 residues: CASSFRQGMATDTQYF. DNA for the CDR3: TGTGCCAGCAGCTTCCGACAGGGTATGGCCACAGATACGCAGTATTTT.

V is TRBV18 and J is TRBJ2-7; D not resolved. This CDR3 has 14 amino acids. CDR1 is KGHSH, CDR2 LQKENI, per germline. With 6 bases removed from V and 2 bases from J, the gap between germline ends came to 14 bases. CDR3 bases: TGTGCCAGCTCGCCCATCGGACCAACCTACGAGCAGTACTTC. Translated, it gives CASSPIGPTYEQYF. Full variable domain (missing parts from reference TRBV18 and TRBJ2-7): NAGVMQNPRHLVRRRGQEARLRCSPMKGHSHVYWYRQLPEEGLKFMVYLQKENIIDESGMPKERFSAEFPKEGPSILRIQQVVRGDSAAYFCASSPIGPTYEQYFGPGTRLTVT.

The chain carries TRBV12-5 and TRBJ2-7, with TRBD1 identical over 7 bases. V lost 2 bases to trimming and J lost 6 bases; unmatched junction nucleotides: 13. From germline, CDR1 is LGHNT and CDR2 FRNRAP. This CDR3 spans 16 amino acids. For the CDR3, the DNA is TGTGCTAGTGGTTTGTCACGAGGGCAGGGGGTAAGCGAGCAGTACTTC. Its translation: CASGLSRGQGVSEQYF.